These T cell receptor beta chains were read from a single sample in a study of blood T cell repertoires in COVID-19. Method: immunoSEQ multiplex PCR; TCRdb's copy keeps in-frame clones and lacks some. The sample lists a few hundred thousand clones, about 86% occurring once. Input material: peripheral blood. Every receptor here comes from a man aged 60 to 69 who had recovered from COVID-19. The CDR3 runs from the conserved cysteine through the conserved F or W. D genes are given only for firm matches. Some rows mark clone size as missing; the rest say once, few, many or name a class of expanded clone.

clone size	D gene	V gene	J gene	CDR3 DNA	CDR3 protein
.	TRBD1	TRBV7-8	TRBJ1-4	TGTGCCAGCAGCGTCGGGACAGGGTACCTCGGGAATGAAAAACTGTTTTTT	CASSVGTGYLGNEKLFF
.	.	TRBV5-6	TRBJ2-2	TGTGCCAGCAGCTTGGCCCACGGGGAGCTGTTTTTT	CASSLAHGELFF
once	.	TRBV29-1	TRBJ2-3	TGCAGCGTTGATCCCACACCATCGGACTTGGATACGCAGTATTTT	CSVDPTPSDLDTQYF
once	TRBD1	TRBV30	TRBJ1-4	TGTGCCTACCTACAGGGGACGGGTGAAAAACTGTTTTTT	CAYLQGTGEKLFF
.	.	TRBV4-3	TRBJ2-2	TGCGCCAGCAGGTCCTACACCGGGGAGCTGTTTTTT	CASRSYTGELFF
.	.	TRBV9	TRBJ2-1	TGTGCCAGCAGCGTAACCCCTGGCGGGGATGAGCAGTTCTTC	CASSVTPGGDEQFF
once	TRBD2	TRBV5-1	TRBJ2-7	TGCGCCAGCAGCTTGGGTTTGGCGGGAGTCTCGGAGCAGTACTTC	CASSLGLAGVSEQYF
once	.	TRBV20-1	TRBJ2-5	TGCAGTTCCGGAGGTTGGCAGACCCAGTACTTC	CSSGGWQTQYF
.	.	TRBV6-1	TRBJ1-5	TGTGCCAGCAGTGAAGAATCTAGGGGATATCAGCCCCAGCATTTT	CASSEESRGYQPQHF
.	.	TRBV30	TRBJ1-1	TGTGCCTGGGCGGGGGAGAACACTGAAGCTTTCTTT	CAWAGENTEAFF
.	TRBD1	TRBV7-2	TRBJ2-5	TGTGCCAGCAGTTCGGGACAGGGAAGAGCGGAGACCCAGTACTTC	CASSSGQGRAETQYF
.	TRBD1	TRBV4-1	TRBJ2-5	TGCGCCAGCAGCCAAGACCGGGACAGCCGGCAAGAGACCCAGTACTTC	CASSQDRDSRQETQYF
once	.	TRBV25-1	TRBJ1-1	TGTGCCAGCAGGGCGAGTCGGGGGGCAGGGAACACTGAAGCTTTCTTT	CASRASRGAGNTEAFF
.	.	TRBV6-2/TRBV6-3	TRBJ2-7	TGTGCCAGCAGTTACCCCCGGCGGGAGCAGTACTTC	CASSYPRREQYF
.	TRBD1	TRBV6-2/TRBV6-3	TRBJ2-5	TGTGCCAGCAGTTATGGTCAGGGGGCTGAAGAGACCCAGTACTTC	CASSYGQGAEETQYF
.	.	TRBV5-1	TRBJ1-2	TGCGCCAGCGGCGACGTGGGAGGGGCGGTCTATGGCTACACCTTC	CASGDVGGAVYGYTF
.	.	TRBV6-6	TRBJ2-7	TGTGCCAGCAGCACACAGGGCTACGAGCAGTACTTC	CASSTQGYEQYF
.	.	TRBV6-2/TRBV6-3	TRBJ2-7	TGTGCCAGCACTTATTCCCTTCGACATTCCTTTTCCTACGAGCAGTACTTC	CASTYSLRHSFSYEQYF
.	.	TRBV28	TRBJ2-7	TGTGCCAGCAGTTTAGCTCAACAAGTCTACGAGCAGTACTTC	CASSLAQQVYEQYF
.	TRBD2	TRBV28	TRBJ2-7	TGTGCCAGCTTACGAGGGGTAGCGGGAGCACCCTACGAGCAGTACTTC	CASLRGVAGAPYEQYF
.	TRBD2	TRBV27	TRBJ2-7	TGTGCCAGCAGTTCGGGGAGGGACTACGAGCAGTACTTC	CASSSGRDYEQYF
once	TRBD1	TRBV3-1/TRBV3-2	TRBJ2-3	TGTGCCAGCAGCCAAGGGGTTGGACAGGTCACAGATACGCAGTATTTT	CASSQGVGQVTDTQYF
.	TRBD1	TRBV7-3	TRBJ2-7	TGTGCCAGCAGCTTAACCTCGGACAGGGGCTACGAGCAGTACTTC	CASSLTSDRGYEQYF
.	TRBD1	TRBV7-2	TRBJ2-7	TGTGCCAGCAGCTTTGGGACAGGCTCCTACGAGCAGTACTTC	CASSFGTGSYEQYF
.	TRBD2	TRBV14	TRBJ2-7	TGTGCCAGCAGCCGGGCGGGGGGGCTCTACGAGCAGTACTTC	CASSRAGGLYEQYF
.	.	TRBV6-2/TRBV6-3	TRBJ2-7	TGTGCCAGCAGTTACTCGGGCAGGGGAAGCTCCTACGAGCAGTACTTC	CASSYSGRGSSYEQYF
once	.	TRBV6-4	TRBJ2-3	TGTGCCAGCAGCGAAGTGGAGGGGACTCCGCAGTATTTT	CASSEVEGTPQYF
.	TRBD2	TRBV7-3	TRBJ2-7	TGTGCCAGCAGCTTAATTGCTAGCGGGGGCCTCTACGAGCAGTACTTC	CASSLIASGGLYEQYF
.	TRBD1	TRBV5-4	TRBJ2-7	TGTGCCAGCAGCCTGGCGGGGACAGGGGAGTACGAGCAGTACTTC	CASSLAGTGEYEQYF
.	TRBD1	TRBV11-1	TRBJ2-6	TGTGCCAGCAGCGACAGGGGGCGGGGGGCCAACGTCCTGACTTTC	CASSDRGRGANVLTF
.	TRBD2	TRBV5-4	TRBJ2-1	TGTGCCAGCACCCCTAGCGGGCGGAGCTCCTACAATGAGCAGTTCTTC	CASTPSGRSSYNEQFF
.	.	TRBV29-1	TRBJ1-2	TGCAGCGTTGAATCTGGGTTCGACGTCGGGACCTTC	CSVESGFDVGTF
.	TRBD1	TRBV5-1	TRBJ1-2	TGCGCCAGCAGCTTGGGCCAGACCAGGGGGGACTATGGCTACACCTTC	CASSLGQTRGDYGYTF
.	TRBD1	TRBV3-1/TRBV3-2	TRBJ1-2	TGTGCCAGCAGCGATCGGGACAGGGGCAACTATGGCTACACCTTC	CASSDRDRGNYGYTF
.	TRBD2	TRBV28	TRBJ2-3	TGTGCCAGCAGTTTCCCGGCCCGGGACACACTAGCGGGGGGTGCAGATACGCAGTATTTT	CASSFPARDTLAGGADTQYF
.	.	TRBV6-5	TRBJ1-2	TGTGCCAGCAGTTCTTTGGGCGGCTACACCTTC	CASSSLGGYTF
.	.	TRBV7-2	TRBJ2-7	TGTGCCAGCAGCCGGAGCAGGCGGGACTACGAGCAGTACTTC	CASSRSRRDYEQYF
.	TRBD1	TRBV25-1	TRBJ1-4	TGTGCCAGCAGTGAGGACAGGGGAAATTACGGAAAACTGTTTTTT	CASSEDRGNYGKLFF
few	.	TRBV5-4	TRBJ1-2	TGTGCCAGCAGCTTCGGCCCTACGGGAGGTGATTATGGCTACACCTTC	CASSFGPTGGDYGYTF